Listed below are T cell receptor beta chains from one sample, sequenced in a study of T-cell memory formation after mild COVID-19. TCRdb re-called the 5' RACE reads with MiXCR, one entry per CDR3 protein. The sample holds around 300,000 distinct CDR3 sequences, more than 13% seen once. Material: PBMCs or a T cell subset sorted from them (not recorded which). The receptors were gathered from a man between 18 and 29 years old who had mild COVID-19 (a few samples of this study predate the infection). Cell type and time point are not known. CDR3s include the opening cysteine and the closing phenylalanine or tryptophan. The order of the fields is V gene, clone size, D gene, J gene, CDR3 DNA, CDR3 protein. The D gene is left open where the match is weak. Rows may omit the clone size; those that give it use once, few, many or a size class.

V: TRBV20-1
size: NA
D: TRBD1
J: TRBJ1-6
DNA: TGCAGTGCTAGAGTGCCCGGGACAGGTTATTCACCCCTCCACTTT
CDR3: CSARVPGTGYSPLHF

V: TRBV27
size: NA
D: NA
J: TRBJ1-6
DNA: TGTGCCAGCAGTCCCCGAACAGGGAATTCACCCCTCCACTTT
CDR3: CASSPRTGNSPLHF

V: TRBV7-3
size: few
D: TRBD2
J: TRBJ2-2
DNA: TGTGCCAGCAGCTTATTCGCGGGGGGGAACACCGGGGAGCTGTTTTTT
CDR3: CASSLFAGGNTGELFF

V: TRBV5-1
size: NA
D: TRBD1
J: TRBJ1-4
DNA: TGCGCCAGCAGCCCGGGACAGGATTTTAATGAAAAACTGTTTTTT
CDR3: CASSPGQDFNEKLFF

V: TRBV5-1
size: few
D: NA
J: TRBJ2-1
DNA: TGCGCCAGCAGCCATCTGGGGGGGCGTGAGCAGTTCTTC
CDR3: CASSHLGGREQFF

V: TRBV7-9
size: NA
D: NA
J: TRBJ2-7
DNA: TGTGCCAGCAGATTCGGACGGGAAGCTCTCGGCGACGAGCAGTACTTC
CDR3: CASRFGREALGDEQYF

V: TRBV5-1
size: few
D: NA
J: TRBJ2-7
DNA: TGCGCCAGCAGCCTGACCGTGGGATATTTGACCTACGAGCAGTACTTC
CDR3: CASSLTVGYLTYEQYF

V: TRBV5-5
size: few
D: NA
J: TRBJ1-4
DNA: TGTGCCAGCAGCCCGGGCCGGGTCAGGGGCGAATTTGCAACTAATGAAAAACTGTTTTTT
CDR3: CASSPGRVRGEFATNEKLFF

V: TRBV7-9
size: few
D: NA
J: TRBJ1-3
DNA: TGTGCCAGCAGCTGGTGGTCCCACGGGTTGAACACATATATTTTT
CDR3: CASSWWSHGLNTYIF

V: TRBV25-1
size: NA
D: TRBD2
J: TRBJ2-5
DNA: TGTGCCAGCAGTGAACCCGGACTAGCGCGGGAGACCCAGTACTTC
CDR3: CASSEPGLARETQYF

V: TRBV7-2
size: few
D: TRBD1
J: TRBJ2-3
DNA: TGTGCCAGCAGCCCACCAGGACAGGACACAGATACGCAGTATTTT
CDR3: CASSPPGQDTDTQYF

V: TRBV7-9
size: NA
D: TRBD1
J: TRBJ2-3
DNA: TGTGCCAGCAGCCGTGACAGGGGGCCGGACACAGATACGCAGTATTTT
CDR3: CASSRDRGPDTDTQYF

V: TRBV24-1
size: few
D: NA
J: TRBJ1-1
DNA: TGTGCCACCAGAGGACGGGTAGGAGCTTTCTTT
CDR3: CATRGRVGAFF

V: TRBV7-9
size: NA
D: TRBD1
J: TRBJ1-1
DNA: TGTGCCAGCAGCTCCCCGACAGGGGGAAGCAGAAACACTGAAGCTTTCTTT
CDR3: CASSSPTGGSRNTEAFF

V: TRBV5-1
size: NA
D: NA
J: TRBJ2-2
DNA: TGCGCCAGCAGCTTGGCCGGCGGACAGCACACCGGGGAGCTGTTTTTT
CDR3: CASSLAGGQHTGELFF

V: TRBV10-2
size: many
D: TRBD2
J: TRBJ2-3
DNA: TGCGCCAGCAAAGGGGATGCGGGGGTAGATACGCAGTATTTT
CDR3: CASKGDAGVDTQYF

V: TRBV7-2
size: NA
D: TRBD2
J: TRBJ2-3
DNA: TGTGCCAGCAGCCCCCTCCCGCTTGCGGGGAGGGCAGATACGCAGTATTTT
CDR3: CASSPLPLAGRADTQYF

V: TRBV9
size: NA
D: NA
J: TRBJ1-2
DNA: TGTGCCAGCAGCGTAGGTGCGGGGAGTGGCGGCTACACCTTC
CDR3: CASSVGAGSGGYTF

V: TRBV7-8
size: few
D: NA
J: TRBJ1-4
DNA: TGTGCCAGCAGCTTAGTATGGTGGGACAATGTGGAAAAACTGTTTTTT
CDR3: CASSLVWWDNVEKLFF

V: TRBV11-3
size: NA
D: TRBD2
J: TRBJ2-1
DNA: TGTGCCAGCAGCTGGACTAGCGGGGTGATAGGGGAGCAGTTCTTC
CDR3: CASSWTSGVIGEQFF

V: TRBV6-5
size: few
D: TRBD2
J: TRBJ2-1
DNA: TGTGCCAGCAGTTACAGGTGGCGGGGGGGCGAAAATGAGCAGTTCTTC
CDR3: CASSYRWRGGENEQFF

V: TRBV19
size: many
D: NA
J: TRBJ2-7
DNA: TGTGCCAGTAGTTCCGGTTCCTACGAGCAGTACTTC
CDR3: CASSSGSYEQYF

V: TRBV7-3
size: few
D: TRBD2
J: TRBJ2-1
DNA: TGTGCCAGCAGCGCCGAGGGGACTAGCGGGGGAGGCGGTGAGCAGTTCTTC
CDR3: CASSAEGTSGGGGEQFF

V: TRBV20-1
size: NA
D: NA
J: TRBJ2-2
DNA: TGCAGTGCTAGAGATCCGGGTCAAAGAAAGAACACCGGGGAGCTGTTTTTT
CDR3: CSARDPGQRKNTGELFF

V: TRBV12-3/TRBV12-4
size: NA
D: TRBD2
J: TRBJ2-7
DNA: TGTGCCAGCAGCCCTTCGGGGGGGATGAGCTACGAGCAGTACTTC
CDR3: CASSPSGGMSYEQYF

V: TRBV10-2
size: NA
D: TRBD1
J: TRBJ1-5
DNA: TGCGCCAGCAGATCCACAGGGGTGGCTCAGCCCCAGCATTTT
CDR3: CASRSTGVAQPQHF

V: TRBV5-5
size: NA
D: TRBD1
J: TRBJ2-1
DNA: TGTGCCAGCAGCGACCAGACAGGGAACAATGAGCAGTTCTTC
CDR3: CASSDQTGNNEQFF

V: TRBV29-1
size: few
D: NA
J: TRBJ2-1
DNA: TGCAGCGTTGCACCCAGCCTTTACAATGAGCAGTTCTTC
CDR3: CSVAPSLYNEQFF

V: TRBV18
size: NA
D: NA
J: TRBJ2-3
DNA: TGTGCCAGCTCGCGGACATCGGGAGATACGCAGTATTTT
CDR3: CASSRTSGDTQYF

V: TRBV6-5
size: few
D: NA
J: TRBJ2-5
DNA: TGTGCCAGCAGTTACTCGGGTCCACAGGGAGGCGAGACCCAGTACTTC
CDR3: CASSYSGPQGGETQYF

V: TRBV7-2
size: few
D: NA
J: TRBJ1-2
DNA: TGTGCCAGCAGCTTAATCGCGGGCGGGGTCTATGGCTACACCTTC
CDR3: CASSLIAGGVYGYTF

V: TRBV4-1
size: few
D: NA
J: TRBJ1-4
DNA: TGCGCCAGCAGACCCGGGAGGGCGGAAAAACTGTTTTTT
CDR3: CASRPGRAEKLFF

V: TRBV18
size: few
D: NA
J: TRBJ2-3
DNA: TGTGCCAGCTCCAAAGATCAAGCGGGCACAGATACGCAGTATTTT
CDR3: CASSKDQAGTDTQYF

V: TRBV6-2/TRBV6-3
size: NA
D: TRBD2
J: TRBJ2-3
DNA: TGTGCCAGCACCTCCCTAGCGGGGGGCACAGATACGCAGTATTTT
CDR3: CASTSLAGGTDTQYF

V: TRBV7-3
size: many
D: NA
J: TRBJ2-3
DNA: TGTGCCAGCAGCCCTCGGGCCAGCACAGATACGCAGTATTTT
CDR3: CASSPRASTDTQYF

V: TRBV11-2
size: NA
D: NA
J: TRBJ2-3
DNA: TGTGCCAGCAGCCCCCCTGGGAGGGGGGGGAGCACAGATACGCAGTATTTT
CDR3: CASSPPGRGGSTDTQYF

V: TRBV20-1
size: NA
D: NA
J: TRBJ1-6
DNA: TGCAGTGCTAGGGGGCTCCTTAATTCACCCCTCCACTTT
CDR3: CSARGLLNSPLHF

V: TRBV7-9
size: few
D: TRBD1
J: TRBJ2-6
DNA: TGTGCCAGCAGCCGACAGGGAACCGGGGCCAACGTCCTGACTTTC
CDR3: CASSRQGTGANVLTF

V: TRBV7-9
size: few
D: TRBD1
J: TRBJ1-5
DNA: TGTGCCAGCAGCGAAGGGACAGGGGATCAGCCCCAGCATTTT
CDR3: CASSEGTGDQPQHF

V: TRBV9
size: once
D: NA
J: TRBJ2-1
DNA: TGTGCCAGCAGCCCGTCCGGGACTTATTCGTCCAATGAGCAGTTCTTC
CDR3: CASSPSGTYSSNEQFF